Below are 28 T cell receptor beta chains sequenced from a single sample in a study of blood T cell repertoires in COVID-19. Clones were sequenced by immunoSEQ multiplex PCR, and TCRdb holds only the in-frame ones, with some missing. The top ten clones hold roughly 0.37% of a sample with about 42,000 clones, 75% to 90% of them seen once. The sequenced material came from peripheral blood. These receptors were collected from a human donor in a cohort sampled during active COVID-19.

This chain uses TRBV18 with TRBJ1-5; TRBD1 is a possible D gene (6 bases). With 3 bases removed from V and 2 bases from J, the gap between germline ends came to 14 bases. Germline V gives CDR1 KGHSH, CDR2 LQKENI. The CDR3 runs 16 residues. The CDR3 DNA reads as TGTGCCAGCTCACCCCCAACAGGGTATGGCAATCAGCCCCAGCATTTT. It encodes CASSPPTGYGNQPQHF.

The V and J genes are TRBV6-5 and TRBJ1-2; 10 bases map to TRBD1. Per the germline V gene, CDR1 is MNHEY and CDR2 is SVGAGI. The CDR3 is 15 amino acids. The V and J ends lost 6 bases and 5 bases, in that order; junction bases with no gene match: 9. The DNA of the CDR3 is TGTGCCAGCAGACCTTCCGGGACAGGGGATTATGGCTACACCTTC. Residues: CASRPSGTGDYGYTF.

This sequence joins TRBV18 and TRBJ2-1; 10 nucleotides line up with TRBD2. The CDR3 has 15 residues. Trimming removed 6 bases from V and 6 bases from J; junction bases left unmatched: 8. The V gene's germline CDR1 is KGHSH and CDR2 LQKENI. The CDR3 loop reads CASSPKRGGRNEQFF. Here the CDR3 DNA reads TGTGCCAGCTCCCCTAAGCGGGGGGGCCGCAATGAGCAGTTCTTC.

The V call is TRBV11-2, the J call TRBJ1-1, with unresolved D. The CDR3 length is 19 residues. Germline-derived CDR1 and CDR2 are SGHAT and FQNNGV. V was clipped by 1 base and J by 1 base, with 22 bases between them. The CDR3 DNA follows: TGTGCCAGCAGCTTAGTAAAGGGCTGGGCGGGCACCTCGAACACTGAAGCTTTCTTT. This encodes CASSLVKGWAGTSNTEAFF.

The CDR3 nucleotides are TGTGCCAGCAGCGGGAGGTGGGTCACTGAAGCTTTCTTT. Its protein is CASSGRWVTEAFF. The chain combines TRBV11-2 with TRBJ1-1; the D is unclear. Germline V gene lookup returns CDR1 SGHAT and CDR2 FQNNGV. The CDR3 runs 13 residues. V lost 5 bases and J lost 4, with 11 bases in between.

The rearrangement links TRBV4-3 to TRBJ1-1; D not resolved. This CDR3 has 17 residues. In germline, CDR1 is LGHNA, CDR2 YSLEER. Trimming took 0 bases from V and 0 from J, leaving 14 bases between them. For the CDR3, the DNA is TGCGCCAGCAGCCAAGATGCGGTCGGAGGGTTGAACACTGAAGCTTTCTTT. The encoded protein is CASSQDAVGGLNTEAFF.

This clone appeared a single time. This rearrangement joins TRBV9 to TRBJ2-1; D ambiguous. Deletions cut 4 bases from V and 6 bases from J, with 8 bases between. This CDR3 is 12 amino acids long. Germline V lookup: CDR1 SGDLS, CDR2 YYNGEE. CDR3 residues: CASSLTSNEQFF. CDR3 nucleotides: TGTGCCAGCAGCCTAACCTCCAATGAGCAGTTCTTC.

In DNA form, the CDR3 reads TGTGCCAGCAGTGCCCGGACAGGGCTTTACGAGCAGTACTTC. Its protein product is CASSARTGLYEQYF. The chain employs TRBV2 and TRBJ2-7; 8 bases are shared with TRBD1. This CDR3 has 14 residues. Germline lookup yields CDR1 SNHLY and CDR2 FYNNEI. Germline trimming cut 4 bases from V and 4 bases from J; bases unmatched to any gene: 6.

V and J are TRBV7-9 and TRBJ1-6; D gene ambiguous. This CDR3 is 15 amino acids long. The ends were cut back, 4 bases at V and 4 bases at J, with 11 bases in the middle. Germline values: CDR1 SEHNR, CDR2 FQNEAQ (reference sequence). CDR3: CASSSSGSYNSPLHF. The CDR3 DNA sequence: TGTGCCAGCAGCTCCTCGGGGTCTTATAATTCACCCCTCCACTTT. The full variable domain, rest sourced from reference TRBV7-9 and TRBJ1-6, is DTGVSQNPRHKITKRGQNVTFRCDPISEHNRLYWYRQTLGQGPEFLTYFQNEAQLEKSRLLSDRFSAERPKGSFSTLEIQRTEQGDSAMYLCASSSSGSYNSPLHFGNGTRLTVT.

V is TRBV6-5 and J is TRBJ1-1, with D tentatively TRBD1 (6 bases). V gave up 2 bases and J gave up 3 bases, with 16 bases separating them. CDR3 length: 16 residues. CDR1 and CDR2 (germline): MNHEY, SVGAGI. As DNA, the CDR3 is TGTGCCAGCAGTTACGCCGGGACACCCTGGGACACTGAAGCTTTCTTT. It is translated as CASSYAGTPWDTEAFF.

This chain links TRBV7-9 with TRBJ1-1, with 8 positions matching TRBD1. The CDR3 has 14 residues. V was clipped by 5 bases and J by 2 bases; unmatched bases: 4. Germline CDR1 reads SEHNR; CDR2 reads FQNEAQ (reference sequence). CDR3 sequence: CASSPAGGNTEAFF. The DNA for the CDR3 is TGTGCCAGCAGCCCTGCAGGGGGCAACACTGAAGCTTTCTTT.

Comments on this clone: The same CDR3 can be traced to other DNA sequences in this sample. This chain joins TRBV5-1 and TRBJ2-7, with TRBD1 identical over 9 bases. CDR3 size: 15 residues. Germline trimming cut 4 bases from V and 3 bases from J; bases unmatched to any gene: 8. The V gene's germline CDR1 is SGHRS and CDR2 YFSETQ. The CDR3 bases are TGCGCCAGCAGCATCGGAACAGGGGGCAGCTACGAGCAGTACTTC. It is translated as CASSIGTGGSYEQYF.

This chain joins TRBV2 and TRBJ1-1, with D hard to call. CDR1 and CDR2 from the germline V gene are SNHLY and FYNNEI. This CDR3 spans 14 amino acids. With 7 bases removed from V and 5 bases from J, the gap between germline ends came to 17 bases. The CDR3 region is CASTAAGEGTEAFF. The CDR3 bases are TGTGCCAGCACCGCCGCGGGTGAAGGTACTGAAGCTTTCTTT.

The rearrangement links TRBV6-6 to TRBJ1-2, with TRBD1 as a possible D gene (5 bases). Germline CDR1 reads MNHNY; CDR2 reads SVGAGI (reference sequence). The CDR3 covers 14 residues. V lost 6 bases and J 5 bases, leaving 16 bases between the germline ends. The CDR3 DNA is TGTGCCAGCAGCGACCTGGCCGGGGGGTATGGCTACACCTTC. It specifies CASSDLAGGYGYTF.

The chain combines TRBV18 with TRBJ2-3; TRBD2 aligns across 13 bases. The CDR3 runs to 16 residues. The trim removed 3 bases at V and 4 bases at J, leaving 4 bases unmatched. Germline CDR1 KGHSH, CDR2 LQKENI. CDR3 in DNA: TGTGCCAGCTCACCTGGACTAGCGGGGGATGCAGATACGCAGTATTTT. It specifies CASSPGLAGDADTQYF.

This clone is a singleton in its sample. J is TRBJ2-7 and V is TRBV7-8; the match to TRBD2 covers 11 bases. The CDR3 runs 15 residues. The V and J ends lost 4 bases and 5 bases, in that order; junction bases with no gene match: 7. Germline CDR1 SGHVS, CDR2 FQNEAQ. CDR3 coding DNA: TGTGCCAGCAGCTGGGGGGGGACTAGCGGCAACGAGCAGTACTTC. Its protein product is CASSWGGTSGNEQYF.

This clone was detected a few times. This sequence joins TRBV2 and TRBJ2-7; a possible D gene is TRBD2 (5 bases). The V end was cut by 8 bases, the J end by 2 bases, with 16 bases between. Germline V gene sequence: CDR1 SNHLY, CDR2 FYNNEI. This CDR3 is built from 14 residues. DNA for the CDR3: TGTGCCAGCCTAATATTGGCAGCGGCCTACGAGCAGTACTTC. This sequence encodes CASLILAAAYEQYF.

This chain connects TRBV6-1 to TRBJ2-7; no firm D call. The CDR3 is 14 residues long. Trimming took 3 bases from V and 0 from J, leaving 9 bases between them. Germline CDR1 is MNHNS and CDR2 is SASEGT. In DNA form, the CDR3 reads TGTGCCAGCAGTGATCCGTTTCTCTCCTACGAGCAGTACTTC. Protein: CASSDPFLSYEQYF.

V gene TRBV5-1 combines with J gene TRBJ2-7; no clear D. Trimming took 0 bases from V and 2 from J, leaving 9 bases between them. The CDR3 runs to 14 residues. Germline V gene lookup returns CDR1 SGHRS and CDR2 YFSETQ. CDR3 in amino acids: CASSLDGSAYEQYF. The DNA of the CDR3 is TGCGCCAGCAGCTTGGACGGTTCTGCCTACGAGCAGTACTTC.

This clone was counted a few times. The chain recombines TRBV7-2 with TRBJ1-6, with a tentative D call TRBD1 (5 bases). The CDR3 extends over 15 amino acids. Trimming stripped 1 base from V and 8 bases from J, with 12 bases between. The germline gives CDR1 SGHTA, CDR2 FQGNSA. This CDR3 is CASSLGPGRHSPLHF. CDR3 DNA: TGTGCCAGCAGCTTAGGGCCAGGGAGGCATTCACCCCTCCACTTT.

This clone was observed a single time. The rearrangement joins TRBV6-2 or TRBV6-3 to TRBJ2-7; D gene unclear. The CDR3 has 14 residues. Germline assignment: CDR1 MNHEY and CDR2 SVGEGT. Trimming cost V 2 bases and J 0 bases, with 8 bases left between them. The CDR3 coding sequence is TGTGCCAGCAGTTACCCAGGCAGCTCCTACGAGCAGTACTTC. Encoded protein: CASSYPGSSYEQYF.

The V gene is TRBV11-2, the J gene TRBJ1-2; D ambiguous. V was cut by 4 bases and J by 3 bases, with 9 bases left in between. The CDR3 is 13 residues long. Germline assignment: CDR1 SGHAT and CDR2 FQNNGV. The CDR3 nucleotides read TGTGCCAGCAGCTCGCGCCCTGACTATGGCTACACCTTC. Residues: CASSSRPDYGYTF.

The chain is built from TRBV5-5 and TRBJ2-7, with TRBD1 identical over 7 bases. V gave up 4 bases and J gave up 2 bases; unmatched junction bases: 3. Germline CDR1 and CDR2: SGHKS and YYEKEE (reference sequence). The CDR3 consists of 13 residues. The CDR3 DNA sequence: TGTGCCAGCAGCACGGGACAGCCCTACGAGCAGTACTTC. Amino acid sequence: CASSTGQPYEQYF.

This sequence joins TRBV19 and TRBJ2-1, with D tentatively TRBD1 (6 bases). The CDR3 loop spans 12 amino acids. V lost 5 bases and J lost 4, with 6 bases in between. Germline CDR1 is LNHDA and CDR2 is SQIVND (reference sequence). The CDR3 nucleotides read TGTGCCAGTAGTCAGGGGTACAATGAGCAGTTCTTC. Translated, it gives CASSQGYNEQFF.

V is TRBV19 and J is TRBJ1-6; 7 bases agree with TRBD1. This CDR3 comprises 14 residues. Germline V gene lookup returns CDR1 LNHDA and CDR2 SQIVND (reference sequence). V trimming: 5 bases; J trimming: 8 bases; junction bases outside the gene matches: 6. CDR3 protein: CASSQGGVDSPLHF. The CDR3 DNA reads TGTGCCAGTAGTCAAGGGGGCGTCGATTCACCCCTCCACTTT.

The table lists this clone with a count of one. CDR3 sequence: CASKTGVGYEQYF. DNA of the CDR3: TGTGCCAGCAAGACAGGGGTGGGCTACGAGCAGTACTTC. The genes are TRBV6-5 and TRBJ2-7, with 8 bases aligning to TRBD1. Germline V gene data show CDR1 as MNHEY and CDR2 as SVGAGI. V lost 7 bases to trimming and J lost 3 bases; unmatched junction nucleotides: 5. This CDR3 is 13 amino acids long.

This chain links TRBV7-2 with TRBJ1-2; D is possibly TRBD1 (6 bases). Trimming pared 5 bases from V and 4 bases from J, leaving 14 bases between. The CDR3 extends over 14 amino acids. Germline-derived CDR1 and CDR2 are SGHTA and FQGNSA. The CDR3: CASSTQGDTYGYTF. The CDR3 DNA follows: TGTGCCAGCAGCACTCAAGGGGACACCTATGGCTACACCTTC.

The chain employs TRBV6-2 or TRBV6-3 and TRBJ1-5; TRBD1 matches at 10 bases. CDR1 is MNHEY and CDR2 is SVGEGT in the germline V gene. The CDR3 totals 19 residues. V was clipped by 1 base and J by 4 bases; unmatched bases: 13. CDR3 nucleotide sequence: TGTGCCAGCAGTTACTTCGAGACCGGACAGGGGGTTTGGAATCAGCCCCAGCATTTT. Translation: CASSYFETGQGVWNQPQHF.